This T cell receptor beta chain appears in the sequencing data of a study of regulatory T cells in long-lasting Graves disease. In this sample, this clonotype turned up many times. Trimming cost V 6 bases and J 4 bases, with 11 bases left between them. The CDR3 loop spans 13 amino acids. Looked up from germline, CDR1 is SGHDN and CDR2 is FVKESK. The time point was: newly diagnosed GD, antithyroid drugs for less than 3 months. From RNA extracted from PBMCs, the TCR library was made. With iRepertoire HTBI primers and Arm-PCR of CDR3 regions, TCR beta libraries were built. TCRdb ran MiXCR on the multiplex PCR reads and lists one entry per CDR3 protein. Of some 250,000 distinct CDR3 sequences listed, under 20% are singletons. These data are also associated with another study on T cells in Graves' hyperthyroidism and ophthalmopathy. This second report adds: First-round RT-PCR of the TCR CDR3 relied on the HTBI primer set. Most clonotypes expanded in the thyroid (above 0.001) were also present in blood.

The chain has TRBV14 and TRBJ2-3; tentative D call: TRBD2 (5 bases). The sample was peripheral blood mononuclear cells (PBMCs), taken at new diagnosis, from a patient treated with antithyroid drugs. The TCR was taken from a woman under 40 with Graves disease. CDR3 protein: CASRLRGSDTQYF. CDR3 DNA sequence: TGTGCCAGCAGGCTCAGAGGGTCAGATACGCAGTATTTT.